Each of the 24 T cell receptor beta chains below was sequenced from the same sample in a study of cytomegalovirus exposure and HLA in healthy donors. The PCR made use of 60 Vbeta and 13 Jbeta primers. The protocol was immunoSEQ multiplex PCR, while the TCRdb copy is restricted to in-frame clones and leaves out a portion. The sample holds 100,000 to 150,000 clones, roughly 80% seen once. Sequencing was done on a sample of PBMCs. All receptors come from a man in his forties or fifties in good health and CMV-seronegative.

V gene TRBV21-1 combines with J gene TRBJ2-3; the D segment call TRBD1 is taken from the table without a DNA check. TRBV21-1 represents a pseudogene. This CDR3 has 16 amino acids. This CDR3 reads CASSKDYRGAADTQYF. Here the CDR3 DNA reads TGTGCCAGCAGCAAAGATTACAGGGGAGCGGCAGATACGCAGTATTTT.

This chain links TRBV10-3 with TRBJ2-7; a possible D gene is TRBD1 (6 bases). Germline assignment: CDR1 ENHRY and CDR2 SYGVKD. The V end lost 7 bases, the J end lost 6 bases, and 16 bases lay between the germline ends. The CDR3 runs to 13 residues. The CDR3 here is CAITVTGASEQYF. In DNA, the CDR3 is TGTGCCATCACCGTGACAGGAGCCTCCGAGCAGTACTTC.

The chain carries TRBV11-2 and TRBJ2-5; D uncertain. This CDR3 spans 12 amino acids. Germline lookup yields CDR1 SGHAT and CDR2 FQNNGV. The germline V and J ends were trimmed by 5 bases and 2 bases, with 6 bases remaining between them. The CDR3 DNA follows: TGTGCCAGCAGCAACTTACAAGAGACCCAGTACTTC. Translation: CASSNLQETQYF.

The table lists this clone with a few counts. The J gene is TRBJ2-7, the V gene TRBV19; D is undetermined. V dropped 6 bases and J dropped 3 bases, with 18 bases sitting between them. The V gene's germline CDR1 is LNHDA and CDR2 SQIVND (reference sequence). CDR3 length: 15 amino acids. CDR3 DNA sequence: TGTGCCAGTAGATCCTCAGGAAATCCCGGCTACGAGCAGTACTTC. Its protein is CASRSSGNPGYEQYF.

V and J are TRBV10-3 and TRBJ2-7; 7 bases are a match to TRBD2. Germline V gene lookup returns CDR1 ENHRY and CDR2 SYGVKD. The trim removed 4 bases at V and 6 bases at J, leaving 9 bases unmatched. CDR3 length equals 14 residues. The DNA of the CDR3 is TGTGCCATCAGTGGGACTAGTTATACTAGCGAGCAGTACTTC. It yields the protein CAISGTSYTSEQYF.

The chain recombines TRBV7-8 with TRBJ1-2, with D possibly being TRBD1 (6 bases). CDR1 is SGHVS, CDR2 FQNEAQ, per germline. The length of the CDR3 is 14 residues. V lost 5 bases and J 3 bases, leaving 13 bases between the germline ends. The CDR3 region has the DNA TGTGCCAGCAGCCTCCTGGACAGAGACTATGGCTACACCTTC. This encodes CASSLLDRDYGYTF. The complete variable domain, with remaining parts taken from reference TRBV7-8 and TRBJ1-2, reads GAGVSQSPRYKVAKRGQDVALRCDPISGHVSLFWYQQALGQGPEFLTYFQNEAQLDKSGLPSDRFFAERPEGSVSTLKIQRTQQEDSAVYLCASSLLDRDYGYTFGSGTRLTVV.

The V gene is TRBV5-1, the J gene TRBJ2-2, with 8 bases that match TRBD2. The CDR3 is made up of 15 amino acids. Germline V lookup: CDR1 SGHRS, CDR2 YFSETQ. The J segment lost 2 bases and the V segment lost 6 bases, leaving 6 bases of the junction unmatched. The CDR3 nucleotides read TGCGCCAGCACCCTGACTAGCGCTAACACCGGGGAGCTGTTTTTT. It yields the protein CASTLTSANTGELFF.

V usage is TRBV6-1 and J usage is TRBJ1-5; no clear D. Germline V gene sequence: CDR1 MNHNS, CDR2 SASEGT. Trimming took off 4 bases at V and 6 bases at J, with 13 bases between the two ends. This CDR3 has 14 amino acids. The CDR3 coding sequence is TGTGCCAGCAGTGTCAACAAGGGAGGTCAGCCCCAGCATTTT. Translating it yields CASSVNKGGQPQHF.

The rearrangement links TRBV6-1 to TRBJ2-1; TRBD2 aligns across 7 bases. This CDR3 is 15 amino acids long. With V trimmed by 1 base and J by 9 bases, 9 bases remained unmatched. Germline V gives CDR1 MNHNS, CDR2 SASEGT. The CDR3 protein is CASSEVGLDFSEQFF. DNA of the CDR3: TGTGCCAGCAGTGAAGTCGGACTAGATTTTAGTGAGCAGTTCTTC.

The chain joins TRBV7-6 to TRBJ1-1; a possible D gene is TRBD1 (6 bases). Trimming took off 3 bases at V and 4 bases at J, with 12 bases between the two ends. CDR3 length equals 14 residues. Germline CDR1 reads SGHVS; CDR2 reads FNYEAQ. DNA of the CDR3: TGTGCCAGCAGCTTGGGGGCTTTAGTCACTGAAGCTTTCTTT. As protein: CASSLGALVTEAFF.

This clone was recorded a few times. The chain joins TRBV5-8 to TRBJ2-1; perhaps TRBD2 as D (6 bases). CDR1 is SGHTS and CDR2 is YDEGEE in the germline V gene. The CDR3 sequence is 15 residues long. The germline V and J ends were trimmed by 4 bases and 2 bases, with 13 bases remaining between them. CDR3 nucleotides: TGTGCCAGCAGCACCGGGACTCTAACCTACAATGAGCAGTTCTTC. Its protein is CASSTGTLTYNEQFF.

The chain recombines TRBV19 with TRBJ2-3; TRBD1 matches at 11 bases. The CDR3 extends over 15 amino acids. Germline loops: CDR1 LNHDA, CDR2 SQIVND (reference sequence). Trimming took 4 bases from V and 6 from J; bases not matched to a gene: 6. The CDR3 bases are TGTGCCAGTAGTACCGGGGACAGGGGGTTTGATACGCAGTATTTT. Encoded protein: CASSTGDRGFDTQYF.

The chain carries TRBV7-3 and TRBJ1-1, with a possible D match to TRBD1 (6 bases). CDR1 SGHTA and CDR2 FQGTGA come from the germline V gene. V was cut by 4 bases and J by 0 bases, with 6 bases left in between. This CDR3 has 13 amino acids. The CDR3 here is CASSWTVNTEAFF. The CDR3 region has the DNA TGTGCCAGCAGCTGGACAGTGAACACTGAAGCTTTCTTT.

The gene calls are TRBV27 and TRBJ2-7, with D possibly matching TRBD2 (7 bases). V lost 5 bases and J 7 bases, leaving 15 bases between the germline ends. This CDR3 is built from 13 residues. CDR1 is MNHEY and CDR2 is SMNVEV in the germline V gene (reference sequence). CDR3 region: CASSLSGGEEQYF. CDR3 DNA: TGTGCCAGCAGTCTCTCGGGGGGCGAGGAGCAGTACTTC.

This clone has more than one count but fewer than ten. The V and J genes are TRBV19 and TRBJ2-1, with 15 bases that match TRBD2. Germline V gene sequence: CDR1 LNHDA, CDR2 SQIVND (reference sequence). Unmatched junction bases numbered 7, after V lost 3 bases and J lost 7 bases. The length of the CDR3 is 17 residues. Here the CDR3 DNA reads TGTGCCAGTAGTATTAGGACTAGCGGGGGGGTTGGGAATGAGCAGTTCTTC. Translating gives CASSIRTSGGVGNEQFF. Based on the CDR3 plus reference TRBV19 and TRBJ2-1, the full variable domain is DGGITQSPKYLFRKEGQNVTLSCEQNLNHDAMYWYRQDPGQGLRLIYYSQIVNDFQKGDIAEGYSVSREKKESFPLTVTSAQKNPTAFYLCASSIRTSGGVGNEQFFGPGTRLTVL.

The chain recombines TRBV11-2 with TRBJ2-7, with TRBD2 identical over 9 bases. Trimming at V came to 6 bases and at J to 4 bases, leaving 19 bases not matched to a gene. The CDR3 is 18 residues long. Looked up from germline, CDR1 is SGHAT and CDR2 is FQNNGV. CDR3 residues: CASRTTMEGASGTYEQYF. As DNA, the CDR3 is TGTGCCAGCAGAACAACTATGGAGGGGGCTAGCGGGACTTACGAGCAGTACTTC.

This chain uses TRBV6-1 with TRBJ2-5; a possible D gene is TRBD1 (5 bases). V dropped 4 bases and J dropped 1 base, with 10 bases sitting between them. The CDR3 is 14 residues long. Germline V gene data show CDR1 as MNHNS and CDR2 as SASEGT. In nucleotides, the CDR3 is TGTGCCAGCAGTGCCTTACAGGCCCAAGAGACCCAGTACTTC. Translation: CASSALQAQETQYF.

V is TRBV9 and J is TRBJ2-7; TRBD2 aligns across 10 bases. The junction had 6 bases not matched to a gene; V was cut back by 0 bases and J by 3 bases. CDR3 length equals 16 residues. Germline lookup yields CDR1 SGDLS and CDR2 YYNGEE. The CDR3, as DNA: TGTGCCAGCAGCGTAGATTCCGGGACTAGCGTCTACGAGCAGTACTTC. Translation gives CASSVDSGTSVYEQYF. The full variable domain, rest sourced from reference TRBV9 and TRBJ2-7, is DSGVTQTPKHLITATGQRVTLRCSPRSGDLSVYWYQQSLDQGLQFLIQYYNGEERAKGNILERFSAQQFPDLHSELNLSSLELGDSALYFCASSVDSGTSVYEQYFGPGTRLTVT.

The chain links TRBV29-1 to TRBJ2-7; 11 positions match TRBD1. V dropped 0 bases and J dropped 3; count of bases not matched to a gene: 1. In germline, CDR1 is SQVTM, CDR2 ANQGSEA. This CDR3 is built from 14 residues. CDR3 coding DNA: TGCAGCGTTGAAGAGGGGACAGGGGGCTACGAGCAGTACTTC. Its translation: CSVEEGTGGYEQYF.

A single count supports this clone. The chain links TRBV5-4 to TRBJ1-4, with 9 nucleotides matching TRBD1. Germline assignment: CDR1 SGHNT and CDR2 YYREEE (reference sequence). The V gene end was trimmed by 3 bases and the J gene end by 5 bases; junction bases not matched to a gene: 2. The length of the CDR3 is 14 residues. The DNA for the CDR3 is TGTGCCAGCAGCTCACAGGGGGCGAATGAAAAACTGTTTTTT. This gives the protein CASSSQGANEKLFF.

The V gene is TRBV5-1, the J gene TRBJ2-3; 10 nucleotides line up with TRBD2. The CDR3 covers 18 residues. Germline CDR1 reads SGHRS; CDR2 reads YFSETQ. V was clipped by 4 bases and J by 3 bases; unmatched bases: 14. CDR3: CASSHQGLAWYGTDTQYF. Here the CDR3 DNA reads TGCGCCAGCAGCCACCAGGGACTAGCGTGGTATGGAACAGATACGCAGTATTTT.

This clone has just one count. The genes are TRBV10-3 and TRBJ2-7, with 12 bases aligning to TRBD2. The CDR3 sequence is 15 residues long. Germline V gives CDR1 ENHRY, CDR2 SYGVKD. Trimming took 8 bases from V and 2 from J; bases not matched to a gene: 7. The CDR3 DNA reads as TGTGCCATCGCGGCCCGACTAGCGGGGGCCTACGAGCAGTACTTC. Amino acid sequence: CAIAARLAGAYEQYF.

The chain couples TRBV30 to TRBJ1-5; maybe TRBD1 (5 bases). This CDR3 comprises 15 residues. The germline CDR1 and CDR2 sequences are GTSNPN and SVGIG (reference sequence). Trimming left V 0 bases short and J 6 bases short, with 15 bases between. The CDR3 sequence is CAWSVLGQGGQPQHF. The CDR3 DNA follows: TGTGCCTGGAGTGTACTCGGGCAGGGAGGTCAGCCCCAGCATTTT. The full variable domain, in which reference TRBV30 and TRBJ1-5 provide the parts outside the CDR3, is SQTIHQWPATLVQPVGSPLSLECTVEGTSNPNLYWYRQAAGRGLQLLFYSVGIGQISSEVPQNLSASRPQDRQFILSSKKLLLSDSGFYLCAWSVLGQGGQPQHFGDGTRLSIL.

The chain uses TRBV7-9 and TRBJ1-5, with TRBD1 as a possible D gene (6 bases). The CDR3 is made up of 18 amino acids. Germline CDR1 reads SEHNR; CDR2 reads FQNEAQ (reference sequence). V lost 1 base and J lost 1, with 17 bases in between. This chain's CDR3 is CASSLEAPGRGSNQPQHF. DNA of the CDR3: TGTGCCAGCAGCTTAGAAGCCCCAGGGAGGGGGAGCAATCAGCCCCAGCATTTT.